One sample yielded the 24 T cell receptor beta chains listed below, sequenced in a study of blood T cell repertoires in COVID-19. Method: immunoSEQ multiplex PCR; TCRdb's copy keeps in-frame clones and lacks some. The sample lists 200,000 to 300,000 clones, roughly 82% occurring once. Sequences were obtained from peripheral blood. These receptors originate from a man aged 35 to 55 who had recovered from COVID-19.

The chain joins TRBV19 to TRBJ1-2, with 8 bases identical to TRBD1. V trimming: 6 bases; J trimming: 6 bases; junction bases outside the gene matches: 9. This CDR3 region has 14 residues. The germline V gene encodes CDR1 LNHDA and CDR2 SQIVND (reference sequence). Here the CDR3 reads CASRTTGGSHGYTF. The CDR3 DNA reads as TGTGCCAGTAGGACCACAGGGGGTAGCCATGGCTACACCTTC.

The CDR3 region is CAAGGREINQPQHF. DNA of the CDR3: TGCGCCGCGGGGGGACGCGAGATCAATCAGCCCCAGCATTTT. The chain couples TRBV10-2 to TRBJ1-5; possibly TRBD1 for D (5 bases). The CDR3 covers 14 residues. Germline assignment: CDR1 WSHSY and CDR2 SAAADI. Trimming cost V 11 bases and J 3 bases, with 17 bases left between them.

The chain combines TRBV6-1 with TRBJ2-7; 8 positions agree with TRBD1. V trimming: 1 base; J trimming: 3 bases; junction bases outside the gene matches: 2. In germline, CDR1 is MNHNS, CDR2 SASEGT. The CDR3 runs to 14 residues. The CDR3 DNA reads as TGTGCCAGCAGTGAAGGACAGGGGTTCTACGAGCAGTACTTC. It translates to CASSEGQGFYEQYF.

About this clone itself: The germline gene is not matched at one end of the junction; a read error may be the cause. This chain links TRBV7-2 with TRBJ1-6; D is undetermined. Germline V CDR1 and CDR2: SGHTA, FQGNSA. The CDR3 is made up of 12 amino acids. The CDR3 coding sequence is TGTGCCAGCAGCTTAGCTTGGCCAAGACTCGACTTT. Protein product: CASSLAWPRLDF.

CDR3 nucleotides: TGTGCCAGCAGTTTAAATAGCGGGGGGGCCTTGTCCGAGCAGTACTTC. This encodes CASSLNSGGALSEQYF. The chain joins TRBV27 to TRBJ2-7, with 11 bases identical to TRBD2. With 2 bases clipped from V and 6 bases from J, the junction kept 9 bases outside the gene matches. The CDR3 loop spans 16 amino acids. Per the germline V gene, CDR1 is MNHEY and CDR2 is SMNVEV (reference sequence).

The V gene is TRBV29-1, the J gene TRBJ2-2; the match to TRBD2 covers 14 bases. This CDR3 has 16 amino acids. In germline, CDR1 is SQVTM, CDR2 ANQGSEA. For the CDR3, the DNA is TGCATCCAACCAAGTGGGACTAGCGGGAGTGCCGGGGAGCTGTTTTTT. This sequence encodes CIQPSGTSGSAGELFF.

This clone was observed a handful of times. J is TRBJ2-7 and V is TRBV18, with 9 bases fitting TRBD1. The CDR3 is made up of 15 amino acids. With V trimmed by 3 bases and J by 5 bases, 8 bases remained unmatched. Germline V gene data show CDR1 as KGHSH and CDR2 as LQKENI. The CDR3 region is CASSPTTGGGHEQYF. CDR3 sequence (DNA): TGTGCCAGCTCACCTACAACAGGGGGCGGGCACGAGCAGTACTTC.

The table lists this clone with a few counts. The chain uses TRBV5-6 and TRBJ1-5; D is possibly TRBD1 (5 bases). The CDR3 has 13 residues. Trimming cost V 0 bases and J 9 bases, with 10 bases left between them. CDR1 and CDR2 (germline): SGHDT, YYEEEE. CDR3 bases: TGTGCCAGCAGCTTGGTGGCCGGGGGGCCCCAGCATTTT. Protein sequence: CASSLVAGGPQHF.

Details on this clone: Distinct nucleotide sequences in the sample also encode this CDR3. V gene TRBV5-1 combines with J gene TRBJ2-3; 7 bases map to TRBD2. V lost 0 bases and J lost 2; bases outside the gene matches: 9. The V gene's germline CDR1 is SGHRS and CDR2 YFSETQ. The length of the CDR3 is 17 residues. CDR3 nucleotides: TGCGCCAGCAGCTTGGCCATTTCTAGCGGAGACACAGATACGCAGTATTTT. It yields the protein CASSLAISSGDTDTQYF.

The CDR3 reads CASSLLTRGAELFF. The DNA for the CDR3 is TGTGCCAGCAGCTTATTGACGCGCGGGGCGGAACTGTTTTTT. V and J are TRBV7-2 and TRBJ1-4, with TRBD1 as a possible D gene (5 bases). Germline CDR1 is SGHTA and CDR2 is FQGNSA. V lost 2 bases to trimming and J lost 12 bases, with 16 bases between them. The CDR3 length is 14 residues.

The rearrangement joins TRBV3-1 (or the pseudogene TRBV3-2) to TRBJ2-5, with a weak D call TRBD2 (7 bases). V was shortened by 0 bases and J by 5 bases, with 19 bases between the two germline ends. This CDR3 comprises 17 residues. Germline V gives CDR1 LGHDT, CDR2 YNNKEL (reference sequence). CDR3 DNA sequence: TGTGCCAGCAGCCAAGAGCTAAGGTGGGGGGGCCCGGAGACCCAGTACTTC. It yields the protein CASSQELRWGGPETQYF.

The V and J genes are TRBV7-9 and TRBJ2-5; a possible D gene is TRBD1 (5 bases). CDR1 and CDR2 (germline): SEHNR, FQNEAQ (reference sequence). This CDR3 spans 14 amino acids. V dropped 1 base and J dropped 5 bases, with 11 bases sitting between them. The CDR3 region is CASSLVEGVETQYF. CDR3 nucleotide sequence: TGTGCCAGCAGCTTAGTGGAAGGGGTGGAGACCCAGTACTTC.

This clone was seen more than once but under ten times. This chain uses TRBV7-9 with TRBJ1-6; 10 positions match TRBD1. Germline lookup yields CDR1 SEHNR and CDR2 FQNEAQ (reference sequence). The CDR3 is 17 amino acids. With V trimmed by 2 bases and J by 10 bases, 11 bases remained unmatched. The CDR3 DNA reads TGTGCCAGCAGCTTACTCCCCGGAGGACAGGGGGGCTCACCCCTCCACTTT. Its protein is CASSLLPGGQGGSPLHF.

This clone appeared a single time. The chain couples TRBV27 to TRBJ2-5; D might be TRBD2 (5 bases). CDR3 length equals 15 residues. The V end was cut by 2 bases, the J end by 3 bases, with 13 bases between. Germline CDR1 is MNHEY and CDR2 is SMNVEV (reference sequence). DNA of the CDR3: TGTGCCAGCAGTTTAATCCCGACGGGGAAAGAGACCCAGTACTTC. Protein sequence: CASSLIPTGKETQYF.

The V call is TRBV3-1 (or the pseudogene TRBV3-2), the J call TRBJ2-7; 7 bases agree with TRBD1. Trimming cost V 3 bases and J 4 bases; bases outside gene matches: 6. Germline V gene sequence: CDR1 LGHDT, CDR2 YNNKEL (reference sequence). CDR3 size: 14 residues. The CDR3 DNA sequence: TGTGCCAGCAGCCAGGCCGACAGGGTATACGAGCAGTACTTC. Encoded protein: CASSQADRVYEQYF.

The CDR3 region is CASSSPRERGGQETQYF. CDR3 sequence (DNA): TGTGCCAGCAGCTCGCCGAGGGAGCGGGGGGGCCAAGAGACCCAGTACTTC. The chain employs TRBV11-2 and TRBJ2-5; 10 bases are a match to TRBD2. The germline gives CDR1 SGHAT, CDR2 FQNNGV. The CDR3 covers 17 residues. Losses at the gene ends were 4 bases for V and 1 base for J; bases not matched to a gene: 9. The whole variable domain, filled in from reference TRBV11-2 and TRBJ2-5, reads EAGVAQSPRYKIIEKRQSVAFWCNPISGHATLYWYQQILGQGPKLLIQFQNNGVVDDSQLPKDRFSAERLKGVDSTLKIQPAKLEDSAVYLCASSSPRERGGQETQYFGPGTRLLVL.

CDR3: CASTGRAGDTQYF. DNA for the CDR3: TGTGCCAGCACAGGCAGGGCTGGGGATACGCAGTATTTT. The V call is TRBV6-4, the J call TRBJ2-3, with D possibly matching TRBD1 (5 bases). CDR3 size: 13 residues. Trimming stripped 7 bases from V and 6 bases from J, with 14 bases between. CDR1 MRHNA and CDR2 SNTAGT come from the germline V gene.

The V call is TRBV30, the J call TRBJ1-2; D is perhaps TRBD1 (6 bases). The CDR3 spans 12 residues. The V gene's germline CDR1 is GTSNPN and CDR2 SVGIG (reference sequence). V lost 1 base, J lost 5 bases, and 8 bases lay in between. DNA for the CDR3: TGTGCCTGGAGTGAGGGGGATTATGGCTACACCTTC. This codes for CAWSEGDYGYTF.

V and J are TRBV6-4 and TRBJ2-3; a possible D gene is TRBD1 (6 bases). With 3 bases removed from V and 6 bases from J, the gap between germline ends came to 10 bases. Germline V gives CDR1 MRHNA, CDR2 SNTAGT. The CDR3 loop spans 13 amino acids. CDR3: CASSEGQTDTQYF. In DNA form, the CDR3 reads TGTGCCAGCAGTGAAGGACAGACGGATACGCAGTATTTT.

The chain is built from TRBV7-2 and TRBJ2-1; TRBD2 aligns across 7 bases. CDR1 SGHTA and CDR2 FQGNSA come from the germline V gene. Trimming removed 5 bases from V and 4 bases from J; junction bases left unmatched: 8. The CDR3 loop spans 15 amino acids. CDR3 sequence (DNA): TGTGCCAGCAGCAAGGCAGCGGGGCAGTACAATGAGCAGTTCTTC. This translates into CASSKAAGQYNEQFF. The full variable domain, with the rest looked up from reference TRBV7-2 and TRBJ2-1, is GAGVSQSPSNKVTEKGKDVELRCDPISGHTALYWYRQSLGQGLEFLIYFQGNSAPDKSGLPSDRFSAERTGGSVSTLTIQRTQQEDSAVYLCASSKAAGQYNEQFFGPGTRLTVL.

The chain links TRBV7-9 to TRBJ2-1; 10 bases align to TRBD2. CDR3 length: 17 amino acids. CDR1 and CDR2 (germline): SEHNR, FQNEAQ (reference sequence). V shed 4 bases and J 4 bases; nucleotides not matched to a gene: 10. The CDR3 DNA follows: TGTGCCAGCAGCTCGGAGGGATTAGCGGGAGGATACAATGAGCAGTTCTTC. The encoded protein is CASSSEGLAGGYNEQFF.

This sequence joins TRBV6-5 and TRBJ1-1, with TRBD1 matching 8 bases. The CDR3 is made up of 13 amino acids. Germline V lookup: CDR1 MNHEY, CDR2 SVGAGI. V shed 2 bases, J shed 8 bases, and the junction held 4 bases outside the gene matches. In DNA form, the CDR3 reads TGTGCCAGCAGTTACGGACAGGGATCGGAAGCTTTCTTT. Its translation: CASSYGQGSEAFF.

This rearrangement joins TRBV19 to TRBJ1-1; D unclear. Looked up from germline, CDR1 is LNHDA and CDR2 is SQIVND (reference sequence). The CDR3 sequence is 11 residues long. The germline V and J ends were trimmed by 5 bases and 8 bases, with 9 bases remaining between them. CDR3 coding DNA: TGTGCCAGTAGTCAGATCCAGGAAGCTTTCTTT. This gives the protein CASSQIQEAFF.

This sequence joins TRBV9 and TRBJ1-2, with 9 bases aligning to TRBD1. The CDR3 covers 15 residues. V lost 4 bases and J lost 7; bases outside the gene matches: 11. The germline CDR1 and CDR2 sequences are SGDLS and YYNGEE. In DNA form, the CDR3 reads TGTGCCAGCAGCTCCTACCGGGACAGGGAGGCTGGCTACACCTTC. Amino acids: CASSSYRDREAGYTF. The full variable domain, rest sourced from reference TRBV9 and TRBJ1-2, is DSGVTQTPKHLITATGQRVTLRCSPRSGDLSVYWYQQSLDQGLQFLIQYYNGEERAKGNILERFSAQQFPDLHSELNLSSLELGDSALYFCASSSYRDREAGYTFGSGTRLTVV.